The clone carrying this T cell receptor beta chain was observed at least ten times. Its antigen remains unidentified. This sample is part of a study of identical twins. Study-wide results and caveats: Without tracking the same donors, conclusions rested on cross-sectional statistical analysis. Models underestimated TCR alpha sharing (out-of-frame) in monozygotic twins.

Trimming cost V 3 bases and J 7 bases, with 13 bases left between them. The CDR3 runs to 15 residues. Template switching supplied a universal primer site; unique molecular identifiers were carried on the cDNA. MiXCR, applied by TCRdb to the 5' RACE reads, yields one record per CDR3 protein. The sample has roughly 250,000 distinct CDR3 sequences; about 7% are singletons. The data were also submitted as part of a second study, on yellow fever vaccine responses in identical twins. That source adds: Convergence reportedly seemed to mark part of the twins' vaccine T cell response, with personalization marking the rest.

Input material: memory (CD45RO+) T cells sorted from blood. This clonotype originated in a woman younger than 35 in good health. The V and J genes are TRBV12-3 or TRBV12-4 and TRBJ1-6, with D possibly matching TRBD1 (5 bases). The CDR3 reads CASSLGGRGNSPLHF. CDR3 in DNA: TGTGCCAGCAGTTTGGGGGGAAGGGGCAATTCACCCCTCCACTTT.